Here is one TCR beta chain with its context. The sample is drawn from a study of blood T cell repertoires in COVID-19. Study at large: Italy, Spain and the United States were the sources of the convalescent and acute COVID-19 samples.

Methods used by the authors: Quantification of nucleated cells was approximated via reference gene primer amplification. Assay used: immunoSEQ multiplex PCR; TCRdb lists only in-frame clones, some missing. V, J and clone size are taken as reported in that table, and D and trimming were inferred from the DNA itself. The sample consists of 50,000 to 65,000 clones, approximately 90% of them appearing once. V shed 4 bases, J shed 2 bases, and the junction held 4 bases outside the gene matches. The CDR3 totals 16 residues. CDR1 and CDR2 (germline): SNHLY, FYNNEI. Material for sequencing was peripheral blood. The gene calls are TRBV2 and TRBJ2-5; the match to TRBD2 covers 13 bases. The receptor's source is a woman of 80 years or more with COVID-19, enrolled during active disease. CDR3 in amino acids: CASSGRTSGGQETQYF. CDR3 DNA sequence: TGTGCCAGCAGTGGGAGGACTAGCGGGGGACAAGAGACCCAGTACTTC.